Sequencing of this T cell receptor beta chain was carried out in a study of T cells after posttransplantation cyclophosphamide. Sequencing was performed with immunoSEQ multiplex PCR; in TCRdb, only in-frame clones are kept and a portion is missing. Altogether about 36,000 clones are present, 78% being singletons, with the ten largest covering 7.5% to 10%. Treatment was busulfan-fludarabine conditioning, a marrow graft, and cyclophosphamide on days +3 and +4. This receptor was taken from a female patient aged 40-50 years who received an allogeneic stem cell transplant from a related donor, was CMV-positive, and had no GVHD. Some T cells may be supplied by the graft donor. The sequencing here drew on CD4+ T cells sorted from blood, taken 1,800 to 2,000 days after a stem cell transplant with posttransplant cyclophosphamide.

The DNA of the CDR3 is TGTGCCACCAGCAGATCCTGGGACAGGGTATACAATGAGCAGTTCTTC. Translating gives CATSRSWDRVYNEQFF. The V and J genes are TRBV15 and TRBJ2-1, with TRBD1 matching over 9 bases. This CDR3 contains 16 residues. The junction had 6 bases not matched to a gene; V was cut back by 2 bases and J by 4 bases. The germline V gene encodes CDR1 LNHNV and CDR2 YYDKDF (reference sequence).